This T cell receptor (beta chain) was recorded in a study of blood T cell repertoires in COVID-19. V trimming: 2 bases; J trimming: 6 bases; junction bases outside the gene matches: 4. This CDR3 contains 14 residues. Germline V gene sequence: CDR1 SEHNR, CDR2 FQNEAQ (reference sequence). The method was immunoSEQ multiplex PCR; TCRdb's version includes in-frame clones alone and lacks a portion of them. The repertoire includes some 450,000 clones, roughly 88% of them detected once, and about 12% sits in the top ten. Sequencing was done on a sample of peripheral blood. V and J are TRBV7-9 and TRBJ1-2, with 9 bases identical to TRBD1. This TCR was recovered from a woman aged 45-65 years with COVID-19, enrolled during active disease. The CDR3 sequence: CASSLKGTGNGYTF. The CDR3 DNA reads TGTGCCAGCAGCTTAAAAGGGACAGGGAATGGCTACACCTTC.